Listed below are T cell receptor beta chains from one sample, sequenced in a study of T cells in Graves' hyperthyroidism and ophthalmopathy. TCRdb reprocessed the multiplex PCR reads with MiXCR, giving one entry per CDR3 protein. In the table there are under 300,000 distinct CDR3 sequences, approximately 23% of which are singletons. The sequencing sample was made of blood. These receptors came from a man aged 30 to 45 with Graves' ophthalmopathy. Each CDR3 is given with its conserved first and last residue. Each record gives: V gene, clone size, D gene, J gene, CDR3 DNA, CDR3 protein. The D gene is left open where the match is weak. The listing skips clone size in some rows; elsewhere it reads once, few, many or a size class.

v_call: TRBV6-1; clone_size: -; d_call: -; j_call: TRBJ1-3; cdr3_nt: TGTGCCACCTTACATGGACACACCATATATTTT; cdr3_aa: CATLHGHTIYF
v_call: TRBV19; clone_size: -; d_call: -; j_call: TRBJ2-7; cdr3_nt: TGTGCCAGTAGTACGGAGCCCCAGGGAATTGGGCAGTACTTC; cdr3_aa: CASSTEPQGIGQYF
v_call: TRBV7-9; clone_size: few; d_call: -; j_call: TRBJ2-5; cdr3_nt: TGTGCCAGCAGCTTAATGGGACCGATAGAGACCCAGTACTTC; cdr3_aa: CASSLMGPIETQYF
v_call: TRBV6-2/TRBV6-3; clone_size: -; d_call: TRBD1; j_call: TRBJ1-6; cdr3_nt: TGTGCCAGCAGTTACTCGACTCTGAACAGGGGGAATTCACCCCTCCACTTT; cdr3_aa: CASSYSTLNRGNSPLHF
v_call: TRBV6-1; clone_size: few; d_call: TRBD1; j_call: TRBJ1-1; cdr3_nt: TGTGCCAGCAGTGAAACAGGGGGCGCGTTCGGCCGTACTGAAGCTTTCTTT; cdr3_aa: CASSETGGAFGRTEAFF
v_call: TRBV7-9; clone_size: few; d_call: TRBD1; j_call: TRBJ1-1; cdr3_nt: TGTGCCAGCAGCCCTAGGGACAGGACACCGAACACTGAAGCTTTCTTT; cdr3_aa: CASSPRDRTPNTEAFF
v_call: TRBV20-1; clone_size: few; d_call: TRBD1; j_call: TRBJ2-7; cdr3_nt: TGCAGTGCGCCCGCCGGGACAGGGGTCTACGAGCAGTACTTC; cdr3_aa: CSAPAGTGVYEQYF
v_call: TRBV6-1; clone_size: few; d_call: -; j_call: TRBJ1-5; cdr3_nt: TGTGCTGTAAGCGGGGCCTCCGGCAATCAGCCCCAGCATTTT; cdr3_aa: CAVSGASGNQPQHF
v_call: TRBV12-3/TRBV12-4; clone_size: few; d_call: -; j_call: TRBJ2-6; cdr3_nt: TGTGCCAGCAGTTCCCGTTTCGGTGGGGCCAACGTCCTGACTTTC; cdr3_aa: CASSSRFGGANVLTF
v_call: TRBV6-2/TRBV6-3; clone_size: -; d_call: -; j_call: TRBJ2-6; cdr3_nt: TGTGCCAGCAGTTACTCCGGGGGCGGATTGGTCTCTGGGGCCAACGTCCTGACTTTC; cdr3_aa: CASSYSGGGLVSGANVLTF
v_call: TRBV9; clone_size: many; d_call: TRBD2; j_call: TRBJ2-7; cdr3_nt: TGTGCCAGCAGCTCCCCCGGGACTAGCGACTACGAGCAGTACTTC; cdr3_aa: CASSSPGTSDYEQYF
v_call: TRBV20-1; clone_size: -; d_call: -; j_call: TRBJ1-2; cdr3_nt: TGCAGTGCTAGAGCTACCCTCGGGACTGGGGGGTTGACTAACTATGGCTACACCTTC; cdr3_aa: CSARATLGTGGLTNYGYTF
v_call: TRBV6-5; clone_size: many; d_call: -; j_call: TRBJ2-7; cdr3_nt: TGTGCCAGCAGTGATCTGGGTCATCACGAGCAGTACTTC; cdr3_aa: CASSDLGHHEQYF
v_call: TRBV9; clone_size: few; d_call: -; j_call: TRBJ2-3; cdr3_nt: TGTGCCAGCAGCGCGAGCTCGGGGAATACGCAGTATTTT; cdr3_aa: CASSASSGNTQYF
v_call: TRBV7-8; clone_size: few; d_call: TRBD2; j_call: TRBJ2-7; cdr3_nt: TGTGCCAGCAGGATAGGGACTAGCGGGAGCTACGAGCAGTACTTC; cdr3_aa: CASRIGTSGSYEQYF
v_call: TRBV19; clone_size: few; d_call: TRBD1; j_call: TRBJ1-5; cdr3_nt: TGTGCCAGTAGTCGCCAGGGACAGGAAAATCAGCCCCAGCATTTT; cdr3_aa: CASSRQGQENQPQHF
v_call: TRBV2; clone_size: -; d_call: TRBD1; j_call: TRBJ2-5; cdr3_nt: TGTGCCAGCAGTCAATATTACGGGACAGTGGGAGAGACCCAGTACTTC; cdr3_aa: CASSQYYGTVGETQYF
v_call: TRBV9; clone_size: many; d_call: -; j_call: TRBJ2-7; cdr3_nt: TGTGCCAGCAGCGCGGGAGAAGGTCGCTACGAGCAGTACTTC; cdr3_aa: CASSAGEGRYEQYF
v_call: TRBV3-1; clone_size: -; d_call: -; j_call: TRBJ1-1; cdr3_nt: TGTGCCAGCAGCCACACAGGGAGTAGGGGCACTGAAGCTTTCTTT; cdr3_aa: CASSHTGSRGTEAFF
v_call: TRBV28; clone_size: few; d_call: -; j_call: TRBJ2-3; cdr3_nt: TGTGCCACCCTCGCGGCTTCTACAGATACGCAGTATTTT; cdr3_aa: CATLAASTDTQYF
v_call: TRBV27; clone_size: -; d_call: -; j_call: TRBJ2-3; cdr3_nt: TGTGCCAGCATGCGGGGGCTCACAGATACGCAGTATTTT; cdr3_aa: CASMRGLTDTQYF
v_call: TRBV2; clone_size: many; d_call: TRBD1; j_call: TRBJ2-7; cdr3_nt: TGTGCCAGCAGCCTCGACAGGGTGAACGAGCAGTACTTC; cdr3_aa: CASSLDRVNEQYF
v_call: TRBV20-1; clone_size: -; d_call: -; j_call: TRBJ2-3; cdr3_nt: TGCAGTGCTTACCTAGGCTACACAGATACGCAGTATTTT; cdr3_aa: CSAYLGYTDTQYF
v_call: TRBV9; clone_size: few; d_call: -; j_call: TRBJ2-1; cdr3_nt: TGTGCCAGCAGCGTAGGGTGGCTAGGTGAACAGTTCTTC; cdr3_aa: CASSVGWLGEQFF
v_call: TRBV27; clone_size: few; d_call: TRBD2; j_call: TRBJ2-2; cdr3_nt: TGTGCCAGCAGTACGGGACTAGCGGCCCGAACCGGGGAGCTGTTTTTT; cdr3_aa: CASSTGLAARTGELFF